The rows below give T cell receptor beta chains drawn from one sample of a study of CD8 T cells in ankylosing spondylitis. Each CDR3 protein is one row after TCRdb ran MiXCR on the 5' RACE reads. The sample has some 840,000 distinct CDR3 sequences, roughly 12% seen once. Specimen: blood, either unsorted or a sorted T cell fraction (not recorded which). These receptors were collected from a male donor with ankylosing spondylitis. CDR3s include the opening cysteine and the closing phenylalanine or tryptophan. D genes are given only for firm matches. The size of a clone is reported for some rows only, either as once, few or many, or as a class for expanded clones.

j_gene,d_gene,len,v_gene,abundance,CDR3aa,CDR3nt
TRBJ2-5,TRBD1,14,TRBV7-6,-,CASSTRTGSGTQYF,TGTGCCAGCAGCACCCGGACAGGGTCAGGGACCCAGTACTTC
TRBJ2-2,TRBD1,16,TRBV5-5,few,CASSLQVQGAAGELFF,TGTGCCAGCAGCTTGCAGGTACAGGGGGCAGCCGGGGAGCTGTTTTTT
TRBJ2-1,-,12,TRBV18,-,CASSPQRNEQFF,TGTGCCAGCTCACCACAGCGTAATGAGCAGTTCTTC
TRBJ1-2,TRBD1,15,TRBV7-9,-,CASSSRQGADYGYTF,TGTGCCAGCAGCTCACGACAGGGTGCTGACTATGGCTACACCTTC
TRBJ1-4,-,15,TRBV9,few,CASSVGGTQGEKLFF,TGTGCCAGCAGCGTAGGCGGGACTCAAGGGGAAAAACTGTTTTTT
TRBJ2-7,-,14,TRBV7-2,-,CASSARTSAYEQYF,TGTGCCAGCAGCGCCCGGACGAGTGCCTACGAGCAGTACTTC
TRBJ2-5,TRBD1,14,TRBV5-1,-,CASSPDRSEETQYF,TGCGCCAGCAGCCCGGACAGGTCGGAAGAGACCCAGTACTTC
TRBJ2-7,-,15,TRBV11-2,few,CASSLNPGAEYEQYF,TGTGCCAGCAGTCTCAACCCAGGTGCTGAATACGAGCAGTACTTC
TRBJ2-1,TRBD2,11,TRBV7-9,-,CAVSGDNEQFF,TGTGCCGTAAGCGGGGACAATGAGCAGTTCTTC
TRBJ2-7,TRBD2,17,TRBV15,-,CATSRERASGAIYEQYF,TGTGCCACCAGCAGAGAACGGGCTAGCGGGGCGATCTACGAGCAGTACTTC
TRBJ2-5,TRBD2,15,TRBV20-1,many,CSASGTSGYLETQYF,TGCAGTGCTAGTGGGACTAGCGGGTACTTAGAGACCCAGTACTTC
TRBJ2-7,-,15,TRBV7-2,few,CASSSRGRLYYEQYF,TGTGCCAGCAGCAGCAGGGGTCGACTTTACTACGAGCAGTACTTC
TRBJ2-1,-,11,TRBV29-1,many,CSVATYNEQFF,TGCAGCGTGGCTACCTACAATGAGCAGTTCTTC
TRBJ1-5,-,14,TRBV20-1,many,CSAFRDISNQPQHF,TGCAGTGCTTTCCGGGACATCAGCAATCAGCCCCAGCATTTT
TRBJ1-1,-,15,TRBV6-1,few,CATSPPGRVNTEAFF,TGTGCCACAAGCCCCCCGGGACGGGTGAACACTGAAGCTTTCTTT
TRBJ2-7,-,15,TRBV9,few,CASSPRPDSSYEQYF,TGTGCCAGCAGCCCCCGGCCGGACAGCTCCTACGAGCAGTACTTC
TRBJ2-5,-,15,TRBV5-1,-,CASSPGLTDQETQYF,TGCGCCAGCAGCCCAGGACTGACGGACCAAGAGACCCAGTACTTC
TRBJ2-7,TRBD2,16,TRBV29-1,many,CSVERVAGGISYEQYF,TGCAGCGTTGAAAGGGTTGCGGGAGGGATCTCCTACGAGCAGTACTTC
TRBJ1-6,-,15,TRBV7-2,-,CASSFGGGWYSPLHF,TGTGCCAGCAGCTTTGGTGGAGGGTGGTATTCACCCCTCCACTTT
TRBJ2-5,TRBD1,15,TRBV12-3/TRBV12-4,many,CASSFNRGRGETQYF,TGTGCCAGCAGTTTCAACAGGGGGCGCGGAGAGACCCAGTACTTC
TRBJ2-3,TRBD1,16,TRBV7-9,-,CASSLAPGQGERKQYF,TGTGCCAGCAGCTTAGCCCCGGGACAGGGCGAAAGGAAGCAGTATTTT
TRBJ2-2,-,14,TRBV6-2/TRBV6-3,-,CASIPRKHTGELFF,TGTGCCAGCATCCCCAGGAAGCACACCGGGGAGCTGTTTTTT
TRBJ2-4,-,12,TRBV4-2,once,CASSHLRNIQYF,TGTGCCAGCAGCCACCTCAGGAACATTCAGTACTTC
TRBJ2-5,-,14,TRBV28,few,CASSFGGFRETQYF,TGTGCCAGCAGTTTTGGAGGGTTCCGCGAGACCCAGTACTTC
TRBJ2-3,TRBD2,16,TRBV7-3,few,CASSLIGTSSVNTQYF,TGTGCCAGCAGCTTAATAGGGACTAGTTCGGTAAATACGCAGTATTTT
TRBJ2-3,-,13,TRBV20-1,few,CSAIGGTTDTQYF,TGCAGTGCTATCGGGGGAACCACAGATACGCAGTATTTT
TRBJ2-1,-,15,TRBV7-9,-,CATLGRGITYNEQFF,TGTGCCACTTTGGGACGGGGAATCACCTACAATGAGCAGTTCTTC